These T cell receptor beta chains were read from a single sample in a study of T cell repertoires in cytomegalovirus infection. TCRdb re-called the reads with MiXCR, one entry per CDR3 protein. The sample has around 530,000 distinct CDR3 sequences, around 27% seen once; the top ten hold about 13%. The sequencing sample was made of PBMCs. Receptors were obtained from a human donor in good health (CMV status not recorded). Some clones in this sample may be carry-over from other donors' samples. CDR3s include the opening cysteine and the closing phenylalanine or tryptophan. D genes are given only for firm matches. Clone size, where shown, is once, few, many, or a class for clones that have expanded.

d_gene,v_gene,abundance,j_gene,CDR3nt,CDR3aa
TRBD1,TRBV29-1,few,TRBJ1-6,TGCAGCGTGACCGACAGGGGGGATTCACCCCTCCACTTT,CSVTDRGDSPLHF
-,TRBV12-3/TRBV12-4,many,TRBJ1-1,TGTGCCAGCAGTTGGACGGGGGCCAACACTGAAGCTTTCTTT,CASSWTGANTEAFF
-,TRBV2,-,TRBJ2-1,TGTGCCAGCAGTGATGTGGTGCGGAGACTTTACAATGAGCAGTTCTTC,CASSDVVRRLYNEQFF
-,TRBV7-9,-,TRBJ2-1,TGTGCCAGCAGCCCAAGACAGGCTCGATTTAAAAATGAGCAGTTCTTC,CASSPRQARFKNEQFF
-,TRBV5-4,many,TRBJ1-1,TGTGCCAGCAGGAGGGGGGACACAGGGATGAACACTGAAGCTTTCTTT,CASRRGDTGMNTEAFF
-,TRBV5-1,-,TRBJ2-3,TGCGCCAGCAGCTTGGTGGTCAACACAGGGAGTAAAACAGATACGCAGTATTTT,CASSLVVNTGSKTDTQYF
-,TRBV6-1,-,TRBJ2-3,TGTGCCAGCAGTGAAGTCAGGACAGATACGCAGTATTTT,CASSEVRTDTQYF
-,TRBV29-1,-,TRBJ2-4,TGCAGCGAAGAACAGGGAGCCAAAAACATTCAGTACTTC,CSEEQGAKNIQYF
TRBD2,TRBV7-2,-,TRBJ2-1,TGTGCCAGCAGCTTAGGACTAGCGGCCTCTAGGGATGAGCAGTTCTTC,CASSLGLAASRDEQFF
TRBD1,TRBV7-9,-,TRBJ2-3,TGTGCCAGCAGTCTCGACAGGGGGCTACTCACAGATACGCAGTATTTT,CASSLDRGLLTDTQYF
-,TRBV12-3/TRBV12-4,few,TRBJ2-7,TGTGCCAGCAGTGGGGACTCCTCCTCCTACGAGCAGTACTTC,CASSGDSSSYEQYF
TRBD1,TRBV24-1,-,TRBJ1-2,TGTGCCACCAGTGAAGGACAGGGTAATAACTATGGCTACACCTTC,CATSEGQGNNYGYTF
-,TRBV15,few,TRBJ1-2,TGTGCCACCAGCAGAGATTATAAAGGCTACACCTTC,CATSRDYKGYTF
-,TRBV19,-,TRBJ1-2,TGTGCCAGTAGTATCCTCCGGGACTATGGCTACACCTTC,CASSILRDYGYTF
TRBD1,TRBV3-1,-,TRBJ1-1,TGTGCCAGCACCATTGGACAGGGAGAAGCTTTCTTT,CASTIGQGEAFF
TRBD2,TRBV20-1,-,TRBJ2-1,TGCAGTGCTAGGATACTAGCGGCACTAGGGAGATCCTACAATGAGCAGTTCTTC,CSARILAALGRSYNEQFF
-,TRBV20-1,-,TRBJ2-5,TGCAGTGCGCGCCCATGGGACTCGCAAGAGACCCAGTACTTC,CSARPWDSQETQYF
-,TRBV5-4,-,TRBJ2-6,TGTGCCAGCAGCTTGTCGCAGGTTGGGGCCAACGTCCTGACTTTC,CASSLSQVGANVLTF
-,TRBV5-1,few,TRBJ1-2,TGCGCCAGCGGACGGGACAACTATGGCTACACCTTC,CASGRDNYGYTF
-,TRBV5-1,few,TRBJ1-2,TGCGCCAGCAGCTTGGAGGGGACGGATTATGGCTACACCTTC,CASSLEGTDYGYTF
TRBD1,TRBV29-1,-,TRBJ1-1,TGCAGCGGAGTTGAGGCCGGGACAGGGACTTCTGAAGCTTTCTTT,CSGVEAGTGTSEAFF
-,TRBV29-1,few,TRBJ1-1,TGCAGCGTTGAAGATCCAATTGGGGGGACCACTGAAGCTTTCTTT,CSVEDPIGGTTEAFF
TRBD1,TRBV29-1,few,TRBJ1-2,TGCAGCGTTGGGGCCGGGACAGGGTACGGATACACCTTC,CSVGAGTGYGYTF
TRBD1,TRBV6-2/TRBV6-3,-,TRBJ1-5,TGTGCCAGCAGCGACAGGGGTAGCAATCAGCCCCAGCATTTT,CASSDRGSNQPQHF
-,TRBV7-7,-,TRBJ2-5,TGTGCTAGCAGCTCGTTTGCGGGTGTGCAAGAGACCCAGTACTTC,CASSSFAGVQETQYF
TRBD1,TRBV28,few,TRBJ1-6,TGTGCCAGCAGTTCTCCGGGACAGGGGGTTAATTCACCCCTCCACTTT,CASSSPGQGVNSPLHF
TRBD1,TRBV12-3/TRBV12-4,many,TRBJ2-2,TGTGCCAGCACCGCGGGACAGGGGAACACCGGGGAGCTGTTTTTT,CASTAGQGNTGELFF
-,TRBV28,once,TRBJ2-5,TGTGCCAGCAGTCCCACCCCTTGGCGGGCCTACCAAGAGACCCAGTACTTC,CASSPTPWRAYQETQYF
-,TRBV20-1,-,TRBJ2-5,TGCAGTGCTCATCAACAAGAGACCCAGTACTTC,CSAHQQETQYF
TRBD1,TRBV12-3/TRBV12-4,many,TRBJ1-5,TGTGCCAGCAGTCTTAGGACAGGGGGCTTTCAGCCCCAGCATTTT,CASSLRTGGFQPQHF
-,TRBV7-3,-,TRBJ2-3,TGTGCCAGCAGCCGAAGATCTAGCTCTAGCACAGATACGCAGTATTTT,CASSRRSSSSTDTQYF